There are a few counts of the clone carrying this T cell receptor beta chain. What it recognizes is unknown. The sample belongs to a study of T-cell memory formation after mild COVID-19. As for the study in general: Largely, TCR clusters stayed within a single donor.

In germline, CDR1 is MNHNS, CDR2 SASEGT. The CDR3 length is 15 residues. Losses at the gene ends were 4 bases for V and 4 bases for J; bases not matched to a gene: 6. TCRdb itself ran the 5' RACE reads through MiXCR, one entry per CDR3 protein. The table records about 270,000 distinct CDR3 sequences, over 15% of them present only once. Study observations and caveats: Within pre-infection memory, some responding clones were found, suggesting cross-reactive memory joined.

The sequence was collected from a man younger than 30 who had mild COVID-19 (a few samples of this study predate the infection). Cell type and time point are not known. The sequenced sample was PBMCs or a T cell subset sorted from them (not recorded which). V is TRBV6-1 and J is TRBJ2-7, with TRBD1 matching over 11 bases. The DNA for the CDR3 is TGTGCCAGCAGTGTGCGGGACAGGGGGTCGTACGAGCAGTACTTC. Protein: CASSVRDRGSYEQYF.